One and the same sample provided the 31 T cell receptor beta chains below, sequenced in a study of blood T cell repertoires in COVID-19. Measured with immunoSEQ multiplex PCR; TCRdb has only the in-frame clones, and not every one. The sample consists of 400,000 to 550,000 clones, around 89% of them appearing once. Sequences were obtained from peripheral blood. The origin of the receptors is a woman aged 25 to 45 with acute or convalescent COVID-19.

This clone was picked up one time. This chain's CDR3 is CASSFPLAGGTSTDTQYF. The CDR3, as DNA: TGCGCCAGCAGCTTTCCGTTAGCGGGGGGGACTAGCACAGATACGCAGTATTTT. The V call is TRBV5-1, the J call TRBJ2-3; TRBD2 matches 11 bases. The trim removed 2 bases at V and 0 bases at J, leaving 8 bases unmatched. Per the germline V gene, CDR1 is SGHRS and CDR2 is YFSETQ. CDR3 length: 18 amino acids.

J is TRBJ1-4 and V is TRBV5-4, with TRBD1 identical over 8 bases. CDR1 and CDR2 (germline): SGHNT, YYREEE (reference sequence). V lost 2 bases to trimming and J lost 8 bases; unmatched junction nucleotides: 8. The CDR3 length is 15 residues. The CDR3 DNA reads as TGTGCCAGCAGCTTTGGACAGGGCTTGGGAGAAAAACTGTTTTTT. It specifies CASSFGQGLGEKLFF.

As DNA, the CDR3 is TGTGCCAGCACCGACGGCCACAGGGAGCAGTACTTC. Protein product: CASTDGHREQYF. V and J are TRBV2 and TRBJ2-7, with a possible D match to TRBD1 (5 bases). The CDR3 has 12 residues. Per germline, CDR1 SNHLY and CDR2 FYNNEI. Trimming removed 7 bases at V and 7 bases at J, with 14 bases between.

The V and J genes are TRBV6-5 and TRBJ2-1; D is perhaps TRBD2 (5 bases). Germline CDR1 is MNHEY and CDR2 is SVGAGI. V lost 4 bases to trimming and J lost 9 bases, with 22 bases between them. The CDR3 totals 16 residues. The CDR3 sequence: CASSFGSGPRRVEQFF. For the CDR3, the DNA is TGTGCCAGCAGTTTCGGGTCTGGACCCCGGCGGGTTGAGCAGTTCTTC.

The CDR3 DNA reads TGTGCCATCGCTTCAGGGGGGCACGAGCAGTACTTC. Translating it yields CAIASGGHEQYF. The rearrangement uses TRBV10-3 and TRBJ2-7; a possible D gene is TRBD1 (7 bases). The V gene's germline CDR1 is ENHRY and CDR2 SYGVKD. The CDR3 totals 12 residues. The V end was cut by 8 bases, the J end by 5 bases, with 13 bases between.

The V and J genes are TRBV2 and TRBJ2-2; 10 nucleotides line up with TRBD2. Germline assignment: CDR1 SNHLY and CDR2 FYNNEI. Trimming took 2 bases from V and 6 from J; bases not matched to a gene: 3. The CDR3 is 15 amino acids. CDR3: CASSELTSGAGELFF. The CDR3 nucleotides are TGTGCCAGCAGTGAATTAACTAGCGGGGCCGGGGAGCTGTTTTTT.

This clone has more than one count but fewer than ten. The V call is TRBV5-1, the J call TRBJ1-1, with D possibly matching TRBD1 (6 bases). The germline V gene encodes CDR1 SGHRS and CDR2 YFSETQ. Trimming removed 7 bases at V and 1 base at J, with 14 bases between. This CDR3 is 14 amino acids long. The chain's CDR3 is CASAIGGPNTEAFF. In nucleotides, the CDR3 is TGCGCCAGCGCAATCGGGGGGCCGAACACTGAAGCTTTCTTT.

V and J are TRBV5-1 and TRBJ2-2; 12 positions agree with TRBD2. Per germline, CDR1 SGHRS and CDR2 YFSETQ. V lost 6 bases and J lost 7; bases outside the gene matches: 7. The CDR3 extends over 15 amino acids. Here the CDR3 reads CASNRRTSGNGELFF. The CDR3 bases are TGCGCCAGCAACCGGAGGACTAGCGGGAACGGGGAGCTGTTTTTT.

The gene calls are TRBV5-1 and TRBJ2-2, with TRBD1 matching 9 bases. The J segment lost 3 bases and the V segment lost 0 bases, leaving 15 bases of the junction unmatched. The CDR3 is made up of 20 amino acids. CDR1 and CDR2 from the germline V gene are SGHRS and YFSETQ. CDR3 loop: CASSLAGAGQGYADTGELFF. CDR3 in DNA: TGCGCCAGCAGCTTGGCGGGGGCTGGACAGGGGTATGCTGACACCGGGGAGCTGTTTTTT. The whole variable domain, remainder taken from reference TRBV5-1 and TRBJ2-2, is KAGVTQTPRYLIKTRGQQVTLSCSPISGHRSVSWYQQTPGQGLQFLFEYFSETQRNKGNFPGRFSGRQFSNSRSEMNVSTLELGDSALYLCASSLAGAGQGYADTGELFFGEGSRLTVL.

The V gene is TRBV7-9, the J gene TRBJ1-2; tentatively, D is TRBD1 (6 bases). This CDR3 comprises 17 residues. Germline CDR1 and CDR2: SEHNR and FQNEAQ (reference sequence). V was trimmed by 5 bases and J by 5 bases, leaving 24 bases between them. The DNA of the CDR3 is TGTGCCAGCAGCCGCCGTTTTAGTTCTGGACAGCAATATGGCTACACCTTC. Translation: CASSRRFSSGQQYGYTF.

This clone appeared once. The chain uses TRBV19 and TRBJ2-2; a weak D match, TRBD2 (5 bases). V dropped 6 bases and J dropped 4 bases, with 12 bases sitting between them. Per germline, CDR1 LNHDA and CDR2 SQIVND (reference sequence). CDR3 length: 14 amino acids. The CDR3 reads CASRIGVGTGELFF. Written as DNA, the CDR3 is TGTGCCAGTAGGATCGGGGTCGGCACCGGGGAGCTGTTTTTT.

The chain is built from TRBV4-1 and TRBJ2-1; the match to TRBD2 covers 12 bases. The CDR3 has 18 amino acids. Germline V gene lookup returns CDR1 MGHRA and CDR2 YSYEKL. The junction had 12 bases not matched to a gene; V was cut back by 2 bases and J by 7 bases. The CDR3, as DNA: TGCGCCAGCAGCCAACTAGCGGGGGGGCCGGGTCCGGGAAATGAGCAGTTCTTC. Amino acids: CASSQLAGGPGPGNEQFF.

The V gene is TRBV7-3, the J gene TRBJ1-1; TRBD1 matches 8 bases. CDR3 size: 14 residues. The J segment lost 7 bases and the V segment lost 5 bases, leaving 9 bases of the junction unmatched. Germline V gene sequence: CDR1 SGHTA, CDR2 FQGTGA. This chain's CDR3 is CASSTTAGTGEAFF. The DNA of the CDR3 is TGTGCCAGCAGCACTACAGCCGGGACAGGTGAAGCTTTCTTT.

As regards this clone: Other nucleotide sequences from this sample produce the same CDR3. The V call is TRBV27, the J call TRBJ1-2, with D uncertain. V shed 2 bases and J shed 3 bases, with 7 bases lying between them. Germline V lookup: CDR1 MNHEY, CDR2 SMNVEV (reference sequence). The CDR3 consists of 13 residues. The CDR3 DNA sequence: TGTGCCAGCAGTTTAGGGCCTGACTATGGCTACACCTTC. This translates into CASSLGPDYGYTF.

This clone was observed a handful of times. This rearrangement joins TRBV7-2 to TRBJ1-5; 7 nucleotides agree with TRBD1. The CDR3 runs 15 residues. After removal of 5 bases from V and 3 bases from J, the junction contained 7 bases not matched to a gene. Germline assignment: CDR1 SGHTA and CDR2 FQGNSA. The CDR3 reads CASSTQGQANQPQHF. The CDR3 DNA reads as TGTGCCAGCAGCACCCAAGGACAGGCCAATCAGCCCCAGCATTTT.

This chain joins TRBV6-5 and TRBJ2-4, with 8 positions matching TRBD1. Trimming took 5 bases from V and 4 from J; bases not matched to a gene: 4. The germline V gene encodes CDR1 MNHEY and CDR2 SVGAGI. The CDR3 spans 14 residues. The CDR3 coding sequence is TGTGCCAGCAGTCTGGGGACAGGAAAAAACATTCAGTACTTC. This translates into CASSLGTGKNIQYF.

This chain connects TRBV5-8 to TRBJ1-5; the match to TRBD1 covers 12 bases. Germline V CDR1 and CDR2: SGHTS, YDEGEE. CDR3 size: 15 residues. Trimming cost V 4 bases and J 8 bases; bases outside gene matches: 7. The CDR3 DNA follows: TGTGCCAGCAGCCGCGGGACAGGGGGCAGTGAGCCCCAGCATTTT. Its translation: CASSRGTGGSEPQHF.

This clone was picked up a small number of times. This CDR3 is also generated by other DNA sequences in the sample. V and J are TRBV2 and TRBJ1-5; the match to TRBD1 covers 8 bases. The J segment lost 2 bases and the V segment lost 3 bases, leaving 3 bases of the junction unmatched. CDR1 SNHLY and CDR2 FYNNEI come from the germline V gene. CDR3 length equals 15 residues. Here the CDR3 reads CASSDVDRGNQPQHF. CDR3 in DNA: TGTGCCAGCAGTGATGTGGACAGGGGCAATCAGCCCCAGCATTTT.

V gene TRBV7-6 combines with J gene TRBJ2-3, with 7 bases lining up with TRBD1. The CDR3 contains 14 residues. V shed 4 bases, J shed 6 bases, and the junction held 7 bases outside the gene matches. Germline assignment: CDR1 SGHVS and CDR2 FNYEAQ. The CDR3 nucleotides read TGTGCCAGCAGCTCCTTCGGGACAGCGGATACGCAGTATTTT. Amino acid sequence: CASSSFGTADTQYF.

The rearrangement joins TRBV7-2 to TRBJ1-5; D perhaps matches TRBD1 (6 bases). The CDR3 is 15 residues long. Germline CDR1 SGHTA, CDR2 FQGNSA. The V end lost 0 bases, the J end lost 1 base, and 7 bases lay between the germline ends. The CDR3 sequence: CASSLAQGSNQPQHF. The DNA of the CDR3 is TGTGCCAGCAGCTTAGCTCAGGGGAGCAATCAGCCCCAGCATTTT.

Points on this clone: The sample contains more than one DNA sequence encoding this CDR3. The CDR3 region has the DNA TGTGCCAGCAGCCCTGGGACAGGGGGCCTCTACGAGCAGTACTTC. Protein sequence: CASSPGTGGLYEQYF. This chain links TRBV9 with TRBJ2-7; 12 bases line up with TRBD1. The V segment lost 4 bases and the J segment 3 bases; nucleotides outside the gene matches: 5. CDR1 SGDLS and CDR2 YYNGEE come from the germline V gene. This CDR3 region has 15 residues.

The chain joins TRBV6-1 to TRBJ2-3; 16 bases align to TRBD2. Trimming removed 3 bases from V and 0 bases from J; junction bases left unmatched: 6. The germline CDR1 and CDR2 sequences are MNHNS and SASEGT. The CDR3 loop spans 19 amino acids. The CDR3: CASSDPGTSGGASTDTQYF. The CDR3 DNA sequence: TGTGCCAGCAGTGATCCCGGGACTAGCGGGGGGGCGAGCACAGATACGCAGTATTTT.

This chain joins TRBV6-1 and TRBJ1-5; 7 bases match TRBD1. Germline CDR1 and CDR2: MNHNS and SASEGT. This CDR3 is 15 amino acids long. V gave up 2 bases and J gave up 5 bases; unmatched junction bases: 6. CDR3 protein: CASSEWRGRDQPQHF. Written as DNA, the CDR3 is TGTGCCAGCAGTGAATGGAGGGGGCGGGATCAGCCCCAGCATTTT.

This chain connects TRBV5-6 to TRBJ1-1; 10 bases fit TRBD1. This CDR3 contains 15 residues. V lost 2 bases, J lost 4 bases, and 5 bases stayed unmatched. Germline V gene sequence: CDR1 SGHDT, CDR2 YYEEEE. The CDR3 spells CASSFGTGVITEAFF. Written as DNA, the CDR3 is TGTGCCAGCAGCTTTGGGACAGGGGTAATCACTGAAGCTTTCTTT. Looking up the rest from reference TRBV5-6 and TRBJ1-1 gives the full variable domain: DAGVTQSPTHLIKTRGQQVTLRCSPKSGHDTVSWYQQALGQGPQFIFQYYEEEERQRGNFPDRFSGHQFPNYSSELNVNALLLGDSALYLCASSFGTGVITEAFFGQGTRLTVV.

The rearrangement joins TRBV19 to TRBJ1-5; TRBD1 agrees at 8 bases. Germline assignment: CDR1 LNHDA and CDR2 SQIVND (reference sequence). The CDR3 totals 17 residues. Trimming took 5 bases from V and 3 from J; bases not matched to a gene: 12. CDR3 region: CASSSFSRGRDNQPQHF. DNA for the CDR3: TGTGCCAGTAGTTCCTTCTCCAGGGGGCGCGACAATCAGCCCCAGCATTTT.

This chain links TRBV6-5 with TRBJ2-1; D uncertain. This CDR3 has 12 amino acids. The ends were cut back, 4 bases at V and 5 bases at J, with 6 bases in the middle. The germline V gene has CDR1 MNHEY and CDR2 SVGAGI. As DNA, the CDR3 is TGTGCCAGCAGTTCCCAGAACAATGAGCAGTTCTTC. This codes for CASSSQNNEQFF.

This chain uses TRBV7-2 with TRBJ1-2, with 7 nucleotides matching TRBD1. J gave up 4 bases and V 4 bases, and 9 bases lay outside the gene matches. CDR1 SGHTA and CDR2 FQGNSA come from the germline V gene. CDR3 length: 15 amino acids. The CDR3 DNA reads TGTGCCAGCAGCTCCCGAGCCGGGACAGCCTATGGCTACACCTTC. Protein product: CASSSRAGTAYGYTF. The whole variable domain, remainder taken from reference TRBV7-2 and TRBJ1-2, is GAGVSQSPSNKVTEKGKDVELRCDPISGHTALYWYRQSLGQGLEFLIYFQGNSAPDKSGLPSDRFSAERTGGSVSTLTIQRTQQEDSAVYLCASSSRAGTAYGYTFGSGTRLTVV.

This clone was seen only a few times. The CDR3 DNA reads TGTGCCAGCATGGGGGGGCGCGAGCAGTACTTC. Translating gives CASMGGREQYF. V usage is TRBV27 and J usage is TRBJ2-7, with D tentatively TRBD2 (7 bases). Trimming took off 7 bases at V and 6 bases at J, with 10 bases between the two ends. Germline V gene lookup returns CDR1 MNHEY and CDR2 SMNVEV (reference sequence). The CDR3 spans 11 residues.

The chain combines TRBV7-8 with TRBJ2-7; unclear D gene. CDR1 is SGHVS, CDR2 FQNEAQ, per germline. Trimming took 1 base from V and 0 from J, leaving 10 bases between them. The CDR3 consists of 15 residues. Here the CDR3 DNA reads TGTGCCAGCAGCTTAGATGGCGGAAGCTCCTACGAGCAGTACTTC. Its protein product is CASSLDGGSSYEQYF.

This clone was found once. This chain joins TRBV7-8 and TRBJ2-1, with D perhaps matching TRBD1 (5 bases). Germline V gene lookup returns CDR1 SGHVS and CDR2 FQNEAQ. V lost 2 bases and J lost 6, with 14 bases in between. The CDR3 runs to 15 residues. The CDR3 bases are TGTGCCAGCAGCTTAATAAGGGGCGCATCCAATGAGCAGTTCTTC. It is translated as CASSLIRGASNEQFF.

The rearrangement links TRBV7-9 to TRBJ2-3; 8 bases agree with TRBD2. This CDR3 contains 16 residues. Unmatched junction bases numbered 9, after V lost 1 base and J lost 6 bases. From germline, CDR1 is SEHNR and CDR2 FQNEAQ (reference sequence). The CDR3 nucleotides are TGTGCCAGCAGCTTAGGTGGACTAGCTGAAATGGATACGCAGTATTTT. It specifies CASSLGGLAEMDTQYF. The full variable domain, rest sourced from reference TRBV7-9 and TRBJ2-3, is DTGVSQNPRHKITKRGQNVTFRCDPISEHNRLYWYRQTLGQGPEFLTYFQNEAQLEKSRLLSDRFSAERPKGSFSTLEIQRTEQGDSAMYLCASSLGGLAEMDTQYFGPGTRLTVL.